A selection of T cell receptor beta chains follows, all from one sample in a study of T cell changes during pregnancy in multiple sclerosis. Measured with immunoSEQ multiplex PCR; TCRdb has only the in-frame clones, and not every one. Found here are about 100,000 clones, 92% of them singletons; the top ten hold more than 1.5%. This sample comprised peripheral blood, obtained after pregnancy. The receptors originated from a female donor with multiple sclerosis, enrolled in a pregnancy study. CDR3s include the opening cysteine and the closing phenylalanine or tryptophan. The D gene is left open where the match is weak. Size is omitted from some rows. Given values are once, few, many or a class for expanded clones.

>TRBJ1-1|NA|TRBV11-3|NA
TGTGCCAGCAGCTTAGGGCGGATGAACACTGAAGCTTTCTTT
CASSLGRMNTEAFF
>TRBJ1-1|NA|TRBV5-4|TRBD1
TGTGCCAGCAGCTTGAGGGACAGAGGGACTGAAGCTTTCTTC
CASSLRDRGTEAFF
>TRBJ1-2|many|TRBV7-3|NA
TGTGCCAGCAGCCCCGGGACTAACTATGGCTACACCTTC
CASSPGTNYGYTF
>TRBJ2-1|NA|TRBV5-1|TRBD2
TGCGCCAGCAGCTTGGTGGCTACGGGACTAGTGGATCGTGAGCAGTTCTTC
CASSLVATGLVDREQFF
>TRBJ2-7|NA|TRBV7-2|TRBD2
TGTGCCAGCAGCTTAGTAGGGACTAGCGAGTACGAGCAGTACTTC
CASSLVGTSEYEQYF
>TRBJ2-2|NA|TRBV5-1|TRBD1
TGCGCCAGCAGCTTGCCCCAGGGTCTCGGGACAGGCCGAAACACCGGGGAGCTGTTTTTT
CASSLPQGLGTGRNTGELFF
>TRBJ2-1|NA|TRBV9|TRBD2
TGTGCCAGCAGGGCGGGACTAGCGGGAAACTACAATGAGCAGTTCTTC
CASRAGLAGNYNEQFF
>TRBJ1-6|few|TRBV28|NA
TGTGCCAGCAGTCCCGGGACTGACAGACTTAATTCACCCCTCCACTTT
CASSPGTDRLNSPLHF
>TRBJ1-2|NA|TRBV9|NA
TGTGCCAGCAGCGTAGCGACGGGCTATGGCTACACCTTC
CASSVATGYGYTF
>TRBJ2-5|once|TRBV4-3|TRBD1
TGCGCCAGCAGCCAGGCCCCTACCGGGACAGGGACCCAAGAGACCCAGTACTTC
CASSQAPTGTGTQETQYF
>TRBJ1-4|once|TRBV6-1|NA
TGTGCCAGCAGTGAACTGCAAAAGAGTGAAAAACTGTTTTTT
CASSELQKSEKLFF
>TRBJ2-7|NA|TRBV2|TRBD2
TGTGCCAGCACCACTAGCGGGGGACTCTACGAGCAGTACTTC
CASTTSGGLYEQYF
>TRBJ1-3|few|TRBV7-2|TRBD1
TGTGCCAGCAGCTCACTTACAGGGGCCGGAAACACCATATATTTT
CASSSLTGAGNTIYF
>TRBJ2-2|NA|TRBV30|TRBD2
TGTGCCTGGAGTGTACTTGGCGGGAGGGCCCCCGGGGAGCTGTTTTTT
CAWSVLGGRAPGELFF
>TRBJ2-7|NA|TRBV19|TRBD2
TGTGCCAGTACCCCCAGCCAGGGACTAGCGGGAGTCGAGCAGTACTTC
CASTPSQGLAGVEQYF
>TRBJ2-5|NA|TRBV29-1|NA
TGCAGCGTCGACTCAGGGTTGCGGGAGACCCAGTACTTC
CSVDSGLRETQYF
>TRBJ2-1|NA|TRBV2|NA
TGTGCCAGCAGGGGTAGCGGTTACAATGAGCAGTTCTTC
CASRGSGYNEQFF
>TRBJ2-7|once|TRBV28|TRBD2
TGTGCCAGCAGTCTAGCACTAGCGGGAGCTACCGAGCAGTACTTC
CASSLALAGATEQYF
>TRBJ1-6|NA|TRBV27|TRBD1
TGTGCCAGCAAAAGGACAGGGGGCCTTACGAATTCACCCCTCCACTTT
CASKRTGGLTNSPLHF
>TRBJ2-2|NA|TRBV6-5|TRBD1
TGTGCCAGCAGTCCAGGGGGTAGTACCGGGGAGCTGTTTTTT
CASSPGGSTGELFF
>TRBJ2-7|NA|TRBV28|NA
TGTGCCAGCAGTGTGAACAGGATAAGCTCCTACGAGCAGTACTTC
CASSVNRISSYEQYF
>TRBJ2-7|NA|TRBV4-1|TRBD1
TGCGCCAGCAGCCAATACAGACAGGGCGCGGGCTACGAGCAGTACTTC
CASSQYRQGAGYEQYF
>TRBJ2-7|NA|TRBV13|NA
TGTGCCAGCAGCTTAGGGGCAGGAACCTACGAGCAGTACTTC
CASSLGAGTYEQYF
>TRBJ2-2|NA|TRBV9|NA
TGTGCCAGCAGCGTAGAGGATAGCGGTTACACCGGGGAGCTGTTTTTT
CASSVEDSGYTGELFF
>TRBJ2-7|NA|TRBV7-9|TRBD2
TGTGCCAGCAGCTTTGGGGACTATTCCTACGAGCAGTACTTC
CASSFGDYSYEQYF
>TRBJ1-2|NA|TRBV28|TRBD1
TGTGCCAGCAGAACCCCGGGACAGGGGGCGTTTGGGTATGGCTACACCTTC
CASRTPGQGAFGYGYTF
>TRBJ2-7|NA|TRBV11-3|TRBD2
TGTGCCAGCAGCCATGGTGGGGCGGGAGTCGGCGAGCAGTACTTC
CASSHGGAGVGEQYF
>TRBJ1-3|NA|TRBV5-1|NA
TGCGCCAGCAGCTTCAATAACCTACAGGGATCCATATATTTT
CASSFNNLQGSIYF
>TRBJ1-1|NA|TRBV27|NA
TGTGCCAGCAGTTTTACAGGAGGGACTGAAGCTTTCTTT
CASSFTGGTEAFF
>TRBJ2-3|NA|TRBV29-1|TRBD2
TGCAGCGTCGTTTTGGGCGGGGGGACCACAGATACGCAGTATTTT
CSVVLGGGTTDTQYF
>TRBJ1-1|NA|TRBV4-1|NA
TGCGCCAGCAGCCCCCGTCGGACAGTCCTGAACACTGAAGCTTTCTTT
CASSPRRTVLNTEAFF
>TRBJ1-5|NA|TRBV6-5|TRBD1
TGTGCCAGCAGCCCGGGACAGGGTTCCAATCAGCCCCAGCATTTT
CASSPGQGSNQPQHF
>TRBJ1-3|NA|TRBV6-6|NA
TGTGCCAGCAGTTACTCTCCAGGGTCTGGTGGAAACACCATATATTTT
CASSYSPGSGGNTIYF
>TRBJ1-5|NA|TRBV7-8|NA
TGTGCCAGCAGCTTAGCGGCAGGGAGCAATCAGCCCCAGCATTTT
CASSLAAGSNQPQHF
>TRBJ2-1|few|TRBV6-5|TRBD2
TGTGCCAGCAGTGCCGTGGGCGGGAGAGAGGTCTTC
CASSAVGGREVF
>TRBJ2-7|many|TRBV7-2|NA
TGTGCCAGCAGCACGGGACATTGGTACGAGCAGTACTTC
CASSTGHWYEQYF
>TRBJ1-4|NA|TRBV10-3|NA
TGTGCCATCAGTGAGTCGGCGGCAGAACTGTTTTTT
CAISESAAELFF
>TRBJ1-3|NA|TRBV28|NA
TGTGCCAGCGGATCACTGCGGGCAGGAAACACCATATATTTT
CASGSLRAGNTIYF
>TRBJ2-1|NA|TRBV19|TRBD1
TGTGCCAGTAGCTCTTGGACAGGCTACAATGAGCAGTTCTTC
CASSSWTGYNEQFF
>TRBJ1-2|NA|TRBV6-6|NA
TGTGCCAGCAGTTACCGGCCGGACAGCTATGGCTACACCTTC
CASSYRPDSYGYTF
>TRBJ1-1|NA|TRBV25-1|NA
TGTGCCAGCAGTGATATCTCCGGGGGGCAAGACACTGAAGCTTTCTTT
CASSDISGGQDTEAFF
>TRBJ2-3|NA|TRBV9|TRBD2
TGTGCCAGCAGCGTAGGTCTAGCGGGAGGAGATACGCAGTATTTT
CASSVGLAGGDTQYF
>TRBJ2-5|NA|TRBV5-1|NA
TGCGCCAGCAGCCAATCGGGATTCCAAGAGACCCAGTACTTC
CASSQSGFQETQYF
>TRBJ2-4|NA|TRBV2|TRBD2
TGTGCCAGCAGTGAAGTGGCTAGCGGGCCGTTGTCGATTCAGTACTTC
CASSEVASGPLSIQYF
>TRBJ2-1|NA|TRBV7-3|TRBD2
TGTGCCAGCAGCCTGGGACTAGCGGGAGGCTATAGCTCCTACAATGAGCAGTTCTTC
CASSLGLAGGYSSYNEQFF
>TRBJ1-2|NA|TRBV5-5|NA
TGTGCCAGCAGCTCGGGAGGGGGGAAGAGGAACTATGGCTACACCTTC
CASSSGGGKRNYGYTF
>TRBJ2-5|NA|TRBV28|TRBD1
TGTGCCAGCAGTCTACAACGACAGGGTAGAGAGACCCAGTACTTC
CASSLQRQGRETQYF
>TRBJ1-1|NA|TRBV29-1|NA
TGCAGCGTTGAAGGCTCGGGACACCAAAGACTTAACACTGAAGCTTTCTTT
CSVEGSGHQRLNTEAFF
>TRBJ1-1|NA|TRBV27|TRBD1
TGTGCCAGCAGTCCTAGGCGGGACAGGGTTCGCACTGAAGCTTTCTTT
CASSPRRDRVRTEAFF
>TRBJ2-7|NA|TRBV7-9|NA
TGTGCCAGCAGCCCATTCTACAGTTACGAGCAGTACTTC
CASSPFYSYEQYF
>TRBJ1-2|NA|TRBV27|NA
TGTGCCAGCAGTTTCGCAGGTGGGCAGGGGAACTATGGCTACACCTTC
CASSFAGGQGNYGYTF
>TRBJ2-3|NA|TRBV4-3|NA
TGCGCCAGCAGCCAAGATATGGCGGGATTGGACACAGATACGCAGTATTTT
CASSQDMAGLDTDTQYF
>TRBJ1-1|NA|TRBV25-1|TRBD1
TGTGCCAGCAGTGGGACAGGGGGTGGCACTGAAGCTTTCTTT
CASSGTGGGTEAFF
>TRBJ1-5|NA|TRBV19|NA
TGTGCCACTTCCCCCGCGGGGGAAAAGAATCAGCCCCAGCATTTT
CATSPAGEKNQPQHF
>TRBJ2-1|few|TRBV9|NA
TGTGCCAGCAGCGAAGGCAGCGGCAGCTACAATGAGCAGTTCTTC
CASSEGSGSYNEQFF